One sample yielded the 3 T cell receptor beta chains listed below, sequenced in a study of T cells in Graves' hyperthyroidism and ophthalmopathy. The TCR beta CDR3 regions underwent amplification using RNA transcripts as the source. First-round RT-PCR with HTBI primers amplified the TCR CDR3 region. TCRdb independently ran MiXCR on the multiplex PCR reads; one entry per CDR3 protein. The profile covers about 610,000 distinct CDR3 sequences, with 46% appearing a single time and around 7.7% taken by the ten largest. The source material was peripheral blood or thyroid tissue (not recorded which). Every receptor here comes from a woman aged 18-29 years with Graves' hyperthyroidism.

This clonotype came up many times. The chain is built from TRBV9 and TRBJ1-5; TRBD1 aligns across 10 bases. Germline V CDR1 and CDR2: SGDLS, YYNGEE. The trim removed 4 bases at V and 8 bases at J, leaving 6 bases unmatched. This CDR3 has 14 amino acids. The CDR3 DNA reads as TGTGCCAGCAGCTTGGGACAGGGGTTGGAGCCCCAGCATTTT. This sequence encodes CASSLGQGLEPQHF. Full variable domain (missing parts from reference TRBV9 and TRBJ1-5): DSGVTQTPKHLITATGQRVTLRCSPRSGDLSVYWYQQSLDQGLQFLIQYYNGEERAKGNILERFSAQQFPDLHSELNLSSLELGDSALYFCASSLGQGLEPQHFGDGTRLSIL.

A remark on this clonotype: The CDR3 does not end in the conserved phenylalanine or tryptophan, so this is likely a read error. The chain recombines TRBV7-8 with TRBJ1-5; a possible D gene is TRBD1 (6 bases). V lost 3 bases, J lost 1 base, and 13 bases lay in between. This CDR3 is 16 amino acids long. Germline-derived CDR1 and CDR2 are SGHVS and FQNEAQ. The chain's CDR3 is CASSFRGTGSNQPQHL. The CDR3 nucleotides are TGTGCCAGCAGCTTTAGGGGGACGGGCAGCAATCAGCCCCAGCATCTT.

As regards this clonotype: It is likely a read error, because the conserved phenylalanine at the end of the CDR3 is missing. No DNA is shown, since the ends of the CDR3 on it are uncertain; the CDR3 is the one TCRdb lists. The rearrangement joins TRBV6-1 to TRBJ2-2; TRBD1 is the table's D call, not checked against the DNA. The CDR3 has 9 amino acids, counting both end residues. CDR1 is MNHNS and CDR2 is SASEGT in the germline V gene. The CDR3 spells CASSRQGLN.